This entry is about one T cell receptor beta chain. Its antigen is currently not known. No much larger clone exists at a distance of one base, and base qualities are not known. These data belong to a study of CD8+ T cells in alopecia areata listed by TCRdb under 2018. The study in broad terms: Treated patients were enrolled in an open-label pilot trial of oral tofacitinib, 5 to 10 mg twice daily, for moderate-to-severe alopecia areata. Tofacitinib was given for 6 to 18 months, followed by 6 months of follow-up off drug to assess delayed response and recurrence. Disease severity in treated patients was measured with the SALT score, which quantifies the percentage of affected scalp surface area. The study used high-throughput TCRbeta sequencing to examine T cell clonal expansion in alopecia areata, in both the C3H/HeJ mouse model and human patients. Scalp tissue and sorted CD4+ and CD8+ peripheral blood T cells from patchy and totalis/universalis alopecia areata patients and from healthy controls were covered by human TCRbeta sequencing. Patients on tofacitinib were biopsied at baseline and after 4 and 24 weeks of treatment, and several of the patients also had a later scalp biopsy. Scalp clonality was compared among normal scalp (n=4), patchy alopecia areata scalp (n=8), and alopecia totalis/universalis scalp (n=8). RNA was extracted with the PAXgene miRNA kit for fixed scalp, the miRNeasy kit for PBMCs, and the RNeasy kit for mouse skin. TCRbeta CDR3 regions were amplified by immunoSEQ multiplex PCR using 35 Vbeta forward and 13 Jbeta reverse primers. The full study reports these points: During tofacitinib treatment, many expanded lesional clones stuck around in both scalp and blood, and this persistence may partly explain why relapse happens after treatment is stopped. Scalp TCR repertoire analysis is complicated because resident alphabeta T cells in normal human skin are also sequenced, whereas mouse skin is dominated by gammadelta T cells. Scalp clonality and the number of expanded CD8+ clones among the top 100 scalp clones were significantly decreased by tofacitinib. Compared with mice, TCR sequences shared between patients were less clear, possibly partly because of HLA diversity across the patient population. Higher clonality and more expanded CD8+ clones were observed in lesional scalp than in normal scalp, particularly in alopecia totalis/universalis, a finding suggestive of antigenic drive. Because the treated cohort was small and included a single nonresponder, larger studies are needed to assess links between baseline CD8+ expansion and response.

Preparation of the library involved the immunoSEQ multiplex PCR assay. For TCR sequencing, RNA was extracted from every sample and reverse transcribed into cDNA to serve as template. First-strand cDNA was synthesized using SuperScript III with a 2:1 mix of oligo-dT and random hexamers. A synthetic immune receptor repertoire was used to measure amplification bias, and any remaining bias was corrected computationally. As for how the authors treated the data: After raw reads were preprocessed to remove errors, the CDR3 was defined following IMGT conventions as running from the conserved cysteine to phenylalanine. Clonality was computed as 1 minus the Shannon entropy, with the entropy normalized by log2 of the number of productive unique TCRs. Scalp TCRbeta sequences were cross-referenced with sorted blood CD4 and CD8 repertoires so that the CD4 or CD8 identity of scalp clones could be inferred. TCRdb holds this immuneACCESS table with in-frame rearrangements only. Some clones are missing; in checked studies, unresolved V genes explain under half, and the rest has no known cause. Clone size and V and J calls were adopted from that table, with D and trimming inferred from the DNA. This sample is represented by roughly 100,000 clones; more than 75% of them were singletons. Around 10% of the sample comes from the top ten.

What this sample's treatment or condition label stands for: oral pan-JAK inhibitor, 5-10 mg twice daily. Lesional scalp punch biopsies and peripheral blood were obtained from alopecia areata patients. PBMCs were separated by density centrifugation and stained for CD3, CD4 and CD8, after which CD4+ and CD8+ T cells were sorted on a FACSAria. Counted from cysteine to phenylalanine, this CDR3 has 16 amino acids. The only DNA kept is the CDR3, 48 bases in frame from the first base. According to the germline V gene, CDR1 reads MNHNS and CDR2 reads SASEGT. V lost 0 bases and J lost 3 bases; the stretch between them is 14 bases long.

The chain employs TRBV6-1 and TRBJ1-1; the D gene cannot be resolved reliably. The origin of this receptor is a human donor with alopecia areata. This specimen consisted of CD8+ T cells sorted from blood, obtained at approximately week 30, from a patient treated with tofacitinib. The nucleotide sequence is TGTGCCAGCAGTGAAGCGCATTACGCCCGTGACACTGAAGCTTTCTTT. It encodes CASSEAHYARDTEAFF.